This entry concerns a single TCR beta chain. These data belong to a study of blood T cell repertoires in COVID-19. On the study more broadly: In each case, the material was cDNA or gDNA derived from T cells, B-cell-depleted T cells, or PBMCs.

Authors' analysis steps: Amplification of reference gene primers was used by the study to estimate nucleated cell counts. Data came from immunoSEQ multiplex PCR; TCRdb stores just in-frame clones and leaves some out. V, J and clone size reflect that table, while D and trimming were determined from the DNA. The profile shows about 72,000 clones, 85% to 95% of them singletons. CDR3 size: 15 residues. Germline CDR1 and CDR2: SGHVS and FQNEAQ. V dropped 5 bases and J dropped 1 base, with 14 bases sitting between them. Sequenced material: peripheral blood. The sequence came from a woman aged 55-70 years with active COVID-19. The chain is built from TRBV7-8 and TRBJ2-5, with D possibly TRBD2 on 6 matching bases. CDR3 in amino acids: CASSRQGTFQETQYF. CDR3 sequence (DNA): TGTGCCAGCAGCCGACAAGGGACTTTCCAAGAGACCCAGTACTTC.